This T cell receptor beta chain derives from a study of cytomegalovirus exposure and HLA in healthy donors (dated by TCRdb to 2015 to 2018). As for the study more broadly: According to an earlier analysis of 550 to 750 of the donors, roughly 180 million T cells yielded approximately 120 million unique TCR beta sequences and more than 250 Gb of sequence data. In a later analysis, previously published TCR beta repertoires from 550 to 750 donors were re-analyzed and high-resolution HLA genotyping was added so that TCR occurrence patterns could be studied. To predict cytomegalovirus infection status, the study brought together high-throughput TCR immunosequencing, statistical association of individual TCRs with disease status, and machine learning. To decide whether each TCR beta V gene segment behaved as functional or pseudogenic, an earlier analysis of some 580 of the donors relied on high-throughput TCR beta sequencing. The number of typed donors differed by locus: about 620-630 for A, B, C, DRB1 and DQB1; 500 to 550 for DQA1; 606 for DPA1; and some 470 for DPB1. A later genetic analysis used genome-wide SNP genotypes for about three fifths of the 666 donors, treating that subset as a discovery cohort. Donor age, sex, ethnicity and CMV serostatus were compiled together with the repertoire data. Among the roughly 430 genotyped donors, approximately 82% belonged to the genetic ancestry cluster associated with self-reported Caucasian donors. All discovery cohort repertoires had been generated on a single sequencing platform. Using immunosequencing, the study profiled T cell repertoires from roughly 650 subjects and related those repertoires to cytomegalovirus serostatus. Among 398 genotyped donors of the cohort, an average of approximately 230,000 unique TCR beta nucleotide sequences were sequenced per donor, around 18% of them non-productive. Along with the roughly 670-subject first cohort, a separate validation cohort of over a hundred different subjects was used. Rather than using new phenotypic data, the later analysis identified candidate immune exposures from TCR beta sequences and from how often those sequences occurred across donors. HLA typing covered class I and class II loci at four-digit resolution. Approximately 310 gigabases of sequencing data and approximately 84 million unique TCR sequences were included in an early release covering several hundred HLA-typed donors. Because of strong linkage in the cohort, five DR-DQ haplotypes were treated as single units for association and clustering. The aim of the study was to test whether cataloging public T cell receptors could identify signatures of past pathogen exposure.

Broad study findings and their caveats: An association between a missense DCLRE1C variant and V-gene and J-gene trimming of TCR beta chains was found in a later genetic analysis and replicated in an independent cohort. This cohort had only TCR beta chains sequenced, and the lack of alpha or paired-chain data limited which features could be detected. In a later analysis, about 17,000 TCR beta sequences were associated with specific HLA alleles at a false discovery rate of 0.05. According to a later analysis, TCR association rates differed among HLA loci, with DRB1 alleles showing the most associated TCRs and HLA-C alleles showing the fewest. HLA typing was unavailable for some donors at each locus, so association tests used only the typed subset. An earlier analysis of some 560 of the donors showed that most TCR beta V segments appeared in productive rearrangements either about 87% or about 30% of the time, which broadly matched IMGT annotations. According to a later analysis, parvovirus B19, influenza, CMV and Epstein-Barr virus appeared linked to several top co-occurrence clusters. In both the original and validation cohorts, the classifier was reported to diagnose cytomegalovirus status with high specificity and sensitivity. Strong co-occurrence of HLA alleles, especially DR and DQ, made assigning TCR associations to individual alleles difficult. Most TCR sequences were seen in very few donors, while some public TCRs were found in many individuals. The presence/absence analyses assumed that sequencing depth was roughly uniform across donors, and that assumption may not be true. In a later genetic analysis, fewer N-insertions in productive TCRs were reported among donors in an Asian-associated ancestry cluster than the roughly 670-donor mean. In a later analysis, HLA-associated TCR beta chains were found to be more clonally expanded and to have lower generation probabilities than equally common non-associated chains. The sequencing pipeline was judged likely to have produced a cluster of highly shared sequence variants as a technical artifact. In a later analysis, most CMV-associated TCR beta chains were found to appear HLA-restricted, with HLA associations seemingly driven largely by CMV exposure. Linkage disequilibrium might explain the correlated functional status among segregating V segments, but an unknown experimental factor could not be ruled out. Immune exposure information for the cohort was limited to CMV serostatus. Because counts were too low, seventeen rarely observed V segments, including chromosome 9 orphons, were left out of the earlier analysis of several hundred of the donors. In vitro tests confirmed that three of the cytomegalovirus-associated TCR beta chains recognize cytomegalovirus antigens. A further reported finding was that TCR beta sequences accurately predicted the HLA-A and HLA-B alleles for most subjects in the first cohort. It was suggested by the authors that the approach could potentially be generalized to other disease states and immunological phenotypes. The study gave a list of more than 150 TCR beta chains associated with cytomegalovirus.

The cohort comprised approximately 700 healthy bone marrow donors. At the time of sampling, every cohort member was nominally healthy, though immune exposures that went unrecorded were likely present. The donor was CMV seropositive and was included in the group of 250 to 300 seropositive cohort members. Each donor provided a peripheral blood sample, and peripheral blood mononuclear cells were used for TCR beta sequencing. The Qiagen DNeasy Blood Extraction Kit was used to extract genomic DNA from the blood cell samples. The protocol used for the library was the immunoSEQ multiplex PCR assay. The multiplex PCR relied on a mix of 60 forward primers for TCR Vbeta segments and 13 reverse primers for TCR Jbeta segments. A multiplex PCR assay on genomic DNA amplified the CDR3 region of rearranged TCR beta genes. The Illumina HiSeq System was used to sequence the amplified TCR beta libraries as 87-base-pair reads. The authors processed their data as follows. A later analysis counted 65 million to 90 million unique TCR beta chains across the 666 repertoires, and about 10 million of these chains were shared by at least two donors. Raw reads were error-corrected and collapsed into unique sequences with a nearest-neighbor algorithm that merged closely related sequences to remove PCR and sequencing errors. Alignment of CDR3 sequences to IMGT reference sequences was used to assign V, D and J gene segments. Each retained sequence needed at least a six-nucleotide match to both a V gene segment and a J gene segment. Rearrangements were classified as productive when the CDR3 lacked stop codons and remained in frame with V and J, and all other rearrangements were classified as non-productive. Following IMGT convention, CDR3 was defined as the stretch from the second conserved V-encoded cysteine up to the conserved J-encoded phenylalanine. Sequences without an unambiguous match to a single V gene segment were excluded from the earlier analysis of about 630 of the donors. An earlier analysis of a few hundred of the donors called V segments functional above 56.7% productive rearrangements and segregating when the between-donor standard deviation exceeded 5%. A statistical classification framework was developed to diagnose cytomegalovirus status using the catalog of TCR beta chain sequences. A later analysis assigned V and J genes by comparing TCR nucleotide sequences with IMGT/GENE-DB human TR gene sequences. In a later analysis, CDR3 sequences and most-parsimonious VDJ recombination scenarios were assigned using the TCRdist pipeline. A later analysis defined each TCR beta chain by its CDR3 amino acid sequence plus V-gene family, and excluded reads lacking a unique V-gene family. To address suspected cross-contamination and a sequencing artifact, a later analysis removed several hundred highly shared, low-generation-probability nucleotide sequences. In a later analysis, a clonal expansion index was calculated for each public chain from normalized within-repertoire ranks of inferred template counts. Generation probabilities in a later analysis came from a VDJ recombination model fitted to out-of-frame rearrangements, and those results were checked against IGoR. A later analysis scored TCR-TCR, TCR-HLA and TCR-CMV co-occurrence with hypergeometric tests, applying a repertoire-size bias correction to TCR pairs. False discovery rates were estimated in a later analysis by permuting HLA or CMV assignments 20 times. In a later analysis, co-occurring TCRs were grouped using DBSCAN, and TCRdist sequence similarity was added for clustering within HLA-allele-positive subsets. Repertoires with fewer than 30,000 or more than 120,000 public chains were left out of co-occurrence clustering, as were five repertoires with anomalous nucleotide sharing. The immuneACCESS repertoire file appears here via TCRdb, limited to in-frame rearrangements. These files lack a portion of the clones; in checked studies, under half of the deficit traces to unresolved V genes, and the cause of the others is not known. For V, J and clone size, that table is used; D and trimming come from the DNA. This sample gives roughly 69,000 clones in total; under 80% of them show up just once. 14% of the sample goes to the ten largest clones.

Details on this clone: This receptor's antigen is unknown. The sample holds no much larger clone one base away, and base qualities are not on file.

Source material: PBMCs. This clonotype originated in a male donor in good health and CMV-seropositive.

The CDR3 protein sequence reads: CASSLRSGPAKNIQYF. The bases read TGTGCCAGCAGCCTGAGAAGCGGTCCCGCCAAAAACATTCAGTACTTC. The V gene is TRBV11-3 and the J gene is TRBJ2-4, with a tentative D gene TRBD2 over 5 matching bases. V is pared back by 5 bases and J by 1 base, with 15 bases lying between the germline termini. The cysteine opens and the phenylalanine closes a CDR3 of 16 amino acids. Of all the DNA, just the CDR3 is kept, 48 bases in frame from base 1. The germline V gene yields SGHNT for CDR1 and YENEEA for CDR2. With the rest looked up from the reference TRBV11-3 and TRBJ2-4 genes rather than sequenced, the full variable domain is EAGVVQSPRYKIIEKKQPVAFWCNPISGHNTLYWYLQNLGQGPELLIRYENEEAVDDSQLPKDRFSAERLKGVDSTLKIQPAELGDSAVYLCASSLRSGPAKNIQYFGAGTRLSVL.